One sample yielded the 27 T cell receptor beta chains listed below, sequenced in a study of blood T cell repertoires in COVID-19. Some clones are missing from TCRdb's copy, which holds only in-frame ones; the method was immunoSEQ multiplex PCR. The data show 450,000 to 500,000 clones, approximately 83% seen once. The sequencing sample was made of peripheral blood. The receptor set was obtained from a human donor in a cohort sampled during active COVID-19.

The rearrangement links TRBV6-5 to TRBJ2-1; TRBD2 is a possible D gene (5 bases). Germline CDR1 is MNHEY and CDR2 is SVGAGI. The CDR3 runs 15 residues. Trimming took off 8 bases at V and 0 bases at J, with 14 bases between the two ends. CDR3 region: CASAGGVRSYNEQFF. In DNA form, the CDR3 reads TGTGCCAGCGCCGGAGGAGTCCGCTCCTACAATGAGCAGTTCTTC.

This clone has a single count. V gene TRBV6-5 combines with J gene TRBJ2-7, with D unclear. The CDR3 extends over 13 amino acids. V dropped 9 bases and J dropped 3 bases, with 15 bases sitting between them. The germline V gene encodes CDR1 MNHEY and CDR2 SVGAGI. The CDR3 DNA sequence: TGTGCCAGTAGAATATCGGGTAACTACGAGCAGTACTTC. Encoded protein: CASRISGNYEQYF.

As DNA, the CDR3 is TGTGCCAGTAGTATAGATCGAGGAGGCTCGAGTCAGCCCCAGCATTTT. Protein sequence: CASSIDRGGSSQPQHF. J is TRBJ1-5 and V is TRBV19, with unresolved D. From germline, CDR1 is LNHDA and CDR2 SQIVND (reference sequence). CDR3 length: 16 amino acids. Trimming cost V 0 bases and J 6 bases, with 15 bases left between them.

The CDR3 DNA sequence: TGTGCCAGCTCACCACCGGGACAGCAGATCTATGGCTACACCTTC. Translated, it gives CASSPPGQQIYGYTF. The chain joins TRBV18 to TRBJ1-2, with 7 bases fitting TRBD1. Unmatched junction bases numbered 5, after V lost 0 bases and J lost 4 bases. Germline values: CDR1 KGHSH, CDR2 LQKENI. The CDR3 covers 15 residues.

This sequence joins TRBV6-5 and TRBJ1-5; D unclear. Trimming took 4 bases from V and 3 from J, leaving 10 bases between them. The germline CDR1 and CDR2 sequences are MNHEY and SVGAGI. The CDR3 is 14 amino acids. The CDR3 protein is CASSFDKSNQPQHF. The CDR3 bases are TGTGCCAGCAGTTTCGACAAATCCAATCAGCCCCAGCATTTT.

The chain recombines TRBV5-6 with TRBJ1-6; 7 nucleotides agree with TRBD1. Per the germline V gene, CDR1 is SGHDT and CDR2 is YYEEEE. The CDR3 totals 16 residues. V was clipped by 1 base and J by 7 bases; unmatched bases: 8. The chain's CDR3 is CASSLRLGGANSPLHF. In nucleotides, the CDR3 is TGTGCCAGCAGCTTGCGTTTAGGGGGCGCGAATTCACCCCTCCACTTT.

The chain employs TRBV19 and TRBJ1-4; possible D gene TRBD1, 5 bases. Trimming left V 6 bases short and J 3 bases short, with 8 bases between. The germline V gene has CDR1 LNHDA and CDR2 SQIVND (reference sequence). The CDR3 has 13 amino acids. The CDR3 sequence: CASSQGSNEKLFF. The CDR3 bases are TGTGCCAGTAGCCAGGGATCTAATGAAAAACTGTTTTTT.

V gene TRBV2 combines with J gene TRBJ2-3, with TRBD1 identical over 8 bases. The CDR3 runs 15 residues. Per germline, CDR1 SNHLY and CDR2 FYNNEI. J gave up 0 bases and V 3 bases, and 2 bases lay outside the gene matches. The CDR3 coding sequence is TGTGCCAGCAGTGAGGACAGGGAAAGCACAGATACGCAGTATTTT. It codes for CASSEDRESTDTQYF.

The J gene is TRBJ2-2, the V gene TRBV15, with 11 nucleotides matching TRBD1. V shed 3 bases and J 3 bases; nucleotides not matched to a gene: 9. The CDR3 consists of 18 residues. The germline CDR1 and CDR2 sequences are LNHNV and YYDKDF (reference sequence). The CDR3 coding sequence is TGTGCCACCAGCAGCCGGGACAGGGGGTCTTTGGACACCGGGGAGCTGTTTTTT. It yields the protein CATSSRDRGSLDTGELFF.

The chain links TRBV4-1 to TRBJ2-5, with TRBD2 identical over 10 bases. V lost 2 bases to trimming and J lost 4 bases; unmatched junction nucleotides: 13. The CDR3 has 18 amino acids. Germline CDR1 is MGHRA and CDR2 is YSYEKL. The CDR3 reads CASSQLPKREGRLETQYF. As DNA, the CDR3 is TGCGCCAGCAGCCAACTCCCAAAGCGGGAGGGCCGGTTAGAGACCCAGTACTTC.

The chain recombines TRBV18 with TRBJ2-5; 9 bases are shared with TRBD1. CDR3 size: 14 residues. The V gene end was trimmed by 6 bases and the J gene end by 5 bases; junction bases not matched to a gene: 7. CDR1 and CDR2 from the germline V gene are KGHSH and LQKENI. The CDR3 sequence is CASSWDRAGETQYF. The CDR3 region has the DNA TGTGCCAGCTCGTGGGACAGGGCAGGCGAGACCCAGTACTTC.

CDR3 coding DNA: TGTGCCAGCACCCTGGGGACAGGGGTCTCTGAGCAGTTCTTC. It encodes CASTLGTGVSEQFF. The rearrangement uses TRBV2 and TRBJ2-1; TRBD1 matches at 10 bases. Germline assignment: CDR1 SNHLY and CDR2 FYNNEI. V lost 7 bases, J lost 9 bases, and 9 bases stayed unmatched. The CDR3 consists of 14 residues.

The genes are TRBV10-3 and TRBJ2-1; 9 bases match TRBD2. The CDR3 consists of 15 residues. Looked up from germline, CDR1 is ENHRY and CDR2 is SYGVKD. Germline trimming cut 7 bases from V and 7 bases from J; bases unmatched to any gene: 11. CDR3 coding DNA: TGTGCCATCAATATGGTAGCGGGGGTATTGAATGAGCAGTTCTTC. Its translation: CAINMVAGVLNEQFF.

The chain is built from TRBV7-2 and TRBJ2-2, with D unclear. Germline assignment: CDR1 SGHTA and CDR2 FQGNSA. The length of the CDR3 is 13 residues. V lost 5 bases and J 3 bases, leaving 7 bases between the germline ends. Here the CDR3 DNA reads TGTGCCAGCAGCCTGGCATACACCGGGGAGCTGTTTTTT. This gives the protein CASSLAYTGELFF.

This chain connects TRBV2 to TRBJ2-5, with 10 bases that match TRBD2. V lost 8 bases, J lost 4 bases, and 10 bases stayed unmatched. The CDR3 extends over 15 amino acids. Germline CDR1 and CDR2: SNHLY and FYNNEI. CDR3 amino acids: CASDSGRAFRETQYF. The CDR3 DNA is TGTGCCAGCGACAGCGGGAGGGCCTTTCGAGAGACCCAGTACTTC.

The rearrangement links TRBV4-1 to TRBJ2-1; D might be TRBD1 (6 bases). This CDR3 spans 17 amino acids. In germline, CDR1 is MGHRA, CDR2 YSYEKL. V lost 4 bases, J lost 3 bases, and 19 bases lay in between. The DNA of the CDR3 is TGCGCCAGCAGCCCCAGGACAGAGTCCCTTTTCTACAATGAGCAGTTCTTC. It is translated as CASSPRTESLFYNEQFF.

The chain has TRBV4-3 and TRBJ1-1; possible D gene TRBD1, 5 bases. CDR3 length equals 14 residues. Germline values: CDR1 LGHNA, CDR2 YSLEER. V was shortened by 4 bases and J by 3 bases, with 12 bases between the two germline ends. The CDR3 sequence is CASSLLEGDTEAFF. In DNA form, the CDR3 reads TGCGCCAGCAGCCTATTAGAAGGGGACACTGAAGCTTTCTTT.

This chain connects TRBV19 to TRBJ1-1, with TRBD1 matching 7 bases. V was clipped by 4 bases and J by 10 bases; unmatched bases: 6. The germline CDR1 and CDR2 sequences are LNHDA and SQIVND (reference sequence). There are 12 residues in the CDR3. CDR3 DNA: TGTGCCAGTAGTACCCTAACAGGGGTAGCTTTCTTT. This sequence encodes CASSTLTGVAFF.

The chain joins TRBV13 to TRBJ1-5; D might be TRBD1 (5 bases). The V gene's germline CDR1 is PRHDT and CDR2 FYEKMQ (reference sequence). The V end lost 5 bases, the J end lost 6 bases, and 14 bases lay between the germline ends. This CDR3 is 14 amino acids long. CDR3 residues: CASSQQALGQPQHF. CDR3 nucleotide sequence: TGTGCCAGCAGCCAACAGGCTTTGGGTCAGCCCCAGCATTTT.

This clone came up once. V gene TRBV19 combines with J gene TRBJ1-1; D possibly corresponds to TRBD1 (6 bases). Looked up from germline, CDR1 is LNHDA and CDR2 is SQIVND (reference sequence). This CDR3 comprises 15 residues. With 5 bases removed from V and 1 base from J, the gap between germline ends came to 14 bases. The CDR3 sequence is CASSWGGAGNTEAFF. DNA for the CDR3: TGTGCCAGTAGTTGGGGGGGCGCGGGGAACACTGAAGCTTTCTTT.

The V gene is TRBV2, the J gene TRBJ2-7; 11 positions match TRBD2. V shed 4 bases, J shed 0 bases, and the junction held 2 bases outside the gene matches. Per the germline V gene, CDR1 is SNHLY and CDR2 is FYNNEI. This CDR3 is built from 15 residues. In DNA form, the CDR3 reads TGTGCCAGCAGTGTAGCGGGAGGGTTCTCCTACGAGCAGTACTTC. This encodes CASSVAGGFSYEQYF.

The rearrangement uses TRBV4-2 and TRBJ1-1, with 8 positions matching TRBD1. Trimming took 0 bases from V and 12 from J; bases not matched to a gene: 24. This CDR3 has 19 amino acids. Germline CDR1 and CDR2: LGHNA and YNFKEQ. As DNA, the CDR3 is TGTGCCAGCAGCCAAGAAGGGGCAGGGGGCACGGGGGCCCGGTCGAGGACTTTCTTT. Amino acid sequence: CASSQEGAGGTGARSRTFF.

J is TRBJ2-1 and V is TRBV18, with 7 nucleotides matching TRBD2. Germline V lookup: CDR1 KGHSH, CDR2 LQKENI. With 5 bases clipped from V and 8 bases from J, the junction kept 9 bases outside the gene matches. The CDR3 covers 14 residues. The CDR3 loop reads CASSKGLADHEQFF. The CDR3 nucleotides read TGTGCCAGCTCAAAAGGGCTAGCGGACCATGAGCAGTTCTTC.

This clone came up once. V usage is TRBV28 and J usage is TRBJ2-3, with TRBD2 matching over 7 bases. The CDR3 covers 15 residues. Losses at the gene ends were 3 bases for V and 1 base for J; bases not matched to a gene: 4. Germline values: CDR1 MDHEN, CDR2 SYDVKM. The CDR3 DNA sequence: TGTGCCAGCAGTTTTCGGGGAGGGGGCACAGATACGCAGTATTTT. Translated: CASSFRGGGTDTQYF.

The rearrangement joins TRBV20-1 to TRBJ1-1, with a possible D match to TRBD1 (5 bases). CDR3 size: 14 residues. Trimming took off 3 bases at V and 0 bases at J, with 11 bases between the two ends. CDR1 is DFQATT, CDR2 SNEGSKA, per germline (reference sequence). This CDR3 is CSASPRGLNTEAFF. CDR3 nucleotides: TGCAGTGCTAGTCCGCGGGGGTTGAACACTGAAGCTTTCTTT.

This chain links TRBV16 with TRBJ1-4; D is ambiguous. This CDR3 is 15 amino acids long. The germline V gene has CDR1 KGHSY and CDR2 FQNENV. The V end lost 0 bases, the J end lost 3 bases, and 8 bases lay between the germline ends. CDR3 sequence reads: CASSQSGLPNEKLFF. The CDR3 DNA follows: TGTGCCAGCAGCCAATCGGGCTTACCTAATGAAAAACTGTTTTTT.

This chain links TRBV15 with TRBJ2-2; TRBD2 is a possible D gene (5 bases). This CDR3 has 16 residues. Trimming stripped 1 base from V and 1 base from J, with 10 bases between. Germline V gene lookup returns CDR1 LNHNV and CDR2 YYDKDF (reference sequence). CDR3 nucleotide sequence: TGTGCCACCAGCAGAGGTTTAGCGCAGAACACCGGGGAGCTGTTTTTT. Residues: CATSRGLAQNTGELFF.